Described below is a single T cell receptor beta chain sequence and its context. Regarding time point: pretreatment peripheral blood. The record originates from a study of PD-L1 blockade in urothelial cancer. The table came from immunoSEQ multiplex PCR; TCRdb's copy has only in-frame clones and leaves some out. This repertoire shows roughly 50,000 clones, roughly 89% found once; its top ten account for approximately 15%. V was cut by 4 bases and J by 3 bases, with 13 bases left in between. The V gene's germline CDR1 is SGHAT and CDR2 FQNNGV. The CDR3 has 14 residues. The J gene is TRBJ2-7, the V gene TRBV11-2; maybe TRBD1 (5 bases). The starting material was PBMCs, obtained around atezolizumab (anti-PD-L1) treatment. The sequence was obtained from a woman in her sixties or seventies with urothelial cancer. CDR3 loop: CASSSSGFLYEQYF. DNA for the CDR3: TGTGCCAGCAGCTCTTCAGGGTTTCTCTACGAGCAGTACTTC. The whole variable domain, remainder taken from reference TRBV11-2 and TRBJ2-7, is EAGVAQSPRYKIIEKRQSVAFWCNPISGHATLYWYQQILGQGPKLLIQFQNNGVVDDSQLPKDRFSAERLKGVDSTLKIQPAKLEDSAVYLCASSSSGFLYEQYFGPGTRLTVT.